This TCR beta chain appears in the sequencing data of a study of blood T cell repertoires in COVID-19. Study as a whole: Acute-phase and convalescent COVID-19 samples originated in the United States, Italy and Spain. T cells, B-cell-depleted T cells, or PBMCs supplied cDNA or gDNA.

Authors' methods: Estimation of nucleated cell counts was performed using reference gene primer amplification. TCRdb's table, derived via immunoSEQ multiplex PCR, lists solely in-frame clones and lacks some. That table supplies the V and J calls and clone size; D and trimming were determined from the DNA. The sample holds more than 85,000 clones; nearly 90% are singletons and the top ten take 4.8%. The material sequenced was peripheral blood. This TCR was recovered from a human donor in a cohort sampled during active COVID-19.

DNA for the CDR3: TGTGCCAGCAGCGCTTCCGGGACTTTCTATGGCTACACCTTC. Translation gives CASSASGTFYGYTF. This chain uses TRBV9 with TRBJ1-2, with a possible D match to TRBD1 (5 bases). Germline V CDR1 and CDR2: SGDLS, YYNGEE. This CDR3 comprises 14 residues. The V end lost 3 bases, the J end lost 4 bases, and 13 bases lay between the germline ends.